Shown below are 17 T cell receptor beta chains from a single sample sequenced in a study of blood T cells in healthy people across ages. The use of a sample-barcoded 5' primer and a J-beta primer mix characterized a second PCR of about 7 to 12 cycles. TCRdb re-called the 5' RACE reads through MiXCR, storing one row per CDR3 protein. The table has roughly 1,100,000 distinct CDR3 sequences, around 25% seen once; the top ten hold about 0.8%. These data were also reused for a study on T cells of mothers and their children.

The sample taken for sequencing was blood. Receptors were obtained from a girl aged 2-10 years in good health.

This clonotype was observed a handful of times. The rearrangement links TRBV2 to TRBJ2-1; 7 positions match TRBD1. The DNA end favors TRBJ2-5, so the J call may be wrong. Germline CDR1 is SNHLY and CDR2 is FYNNEI. The CDR3 covers 13 residues. The CDR3 DNA is TGTGCCAGCAGGGAACAGGGGTCCGAGACCCAGTACTTC. This sequence encodes CASREQGSETQYF.

V usage is TRBV7-2 and J usage is TRBJ1-5; tentatively, D is TRBD1 (5 bases). Germline V lookup: CDR1 SGHTA, CDR2 FQGNSA. This CDR3 contains 15 residues. Trimming stripped 1 base from V and 5 bases from J, with 12 bases between. Here the CDR3 reads CASSLGWVGDQPQHF. In nucleotides, the CDR3 is TGTGCCAGCAGCTTAGGCTGGGTGGGGGATCAGCCCCAGCATTTT.

The table lists this clonotype with a few counts. This sequence joins TRBV29-1 and TRBJ2-5; D is unresolved. Germline V gene data show CDR1 as SQVTM and CDR2 as ANQGSEA. The V end lost 1 base, the J end lost 3 bases, and 6 bases lay between the germline ends. This CDR3 region has 12 residues. This CDR3 is CSVEGPKETQYF. The CDR3 DNA sequence: TGCAGCGTTGAAGGGCCGAAAGAGACCCAGTACTTC.

The V call is TRBV10-3, the J call TRBJ2-7, with D uncertain. The V gene's germline CDR1 is ENHRY and CDR2 SYGVKD. The CDR3 has 13 amino acids. Trimming took off 7 bases at V and 1 base at J, with 11 bases between the two ends. The CDR3 here is CAINLQPSYEQYF. CDR3 nucleotide sequence: TGTGCCATCAATTTACAGCCTTCCTACGAGCAGTACTTC.

This chain uses TRBV29-1 with TRBJ1-2; TRBD1 might be the D (5 bases). Per the germline V gene, CDR1 is SQVTM and CDR2 is ANQGSEA. CDR3 length: 11 residues. Trimming stripped 7 bases from V and 4 bases from J, with 10 bases between. CDR3 sequence reads: CSEGTIYGYTF. The CDR3 DNA follows: TGCAGCGAAGGGACGATCTATGGCTACACCTTC.

The chain recombines TRBV7-2 with TRBJ1-1; the D is unclear. Trimming pared 2 bases from V and 6 bases from J, leaving 10 bases between. CDR3 length: 13 amino acids. Germline loops: CDR1 SGHTA, CDR2 FQGNSA. The CDR3 coding sequence is TGTGCCAGCAGCTTAAGTTCGGGAGCTGAAGCTTTCTTT. Protein sequence: CASSLSSGAEAFF.

This clonotype has more than one count but fewer than ten. The chain has TRBV28 and TRBJ2-4, with D possibly being TRBD2 (6 bases). CDR3 length: 17 residues. Germline values: CDR1 MDHEN, CDR2 SYDVKM. V gave up 3 bases and J gave up 0 bases, with 15 bases separating them. The CDR3 loop is CASSFGGTLLAKNIQYF. CDR3 DNA sequence: TGTGCCAGCAGTTTCGGAGGGACCTTACTAGCCAAAAACATTCAGTACTTC. Based on the CDR3 plus reference TRBV28 and TRBJ2-4, the full variable domain is DVKVTQSSRYLVKRTGEKVFLECVQDMDHENMFWYRQDPGLGLRLIYFSYDVKMKEKGDIPEGYSVSREKKERFSLILESASTNQTSMYLCASSFGGTLLAKNIQYFGAGTRLSVL.

The table lists this clonotype with a few counts. The chain carries TRBV13 and TRBJ2-4, with D maybe TRBD2 (6 bases). Trimming stripped 2 bases from V and 0 bases from J, with 17 bases between. The length of the CDR3 is 18 residues. CDR1 and CDR2 (germline): PRHDT, FYEKMQ (reference sequence). The DNA of the CDR3 is TGTGCCAGCAGCTTATCAAGCGGGCTGAACCTAGCCAAAAACATTCAGTACTTC. It codes for CASSLSSGLNLAKNIQYF.

The chain couples TRBV7-9 to TRBJ2-5, with 9 nucleotides matching TRBD1. The CDR3 extends over 15 amino acids. CDR1 and CDR2 from the germline V gene are SEHNR and FQNEAQ (reference sequence). The junction had 4 bases not matched to a gene; V was cut back by 0 bases and J by 5 bases. The CDR3 DNA reads TGTGCCAGCAGCTTAGCGGGACAGGGTCCGGAGACCCAGTACTTC. Protein: CASSLAGQGPETQYF.

The chain recombines TRBV11-2 with TRBJ1-4; D is possibly TRBD1 (5 bases). Germline V lookup: CDR1 SGHAT, CDR2 FQNNGV. The V end lost 8 bases, the J end lost 10 bases, and 26 bases lay between the germline ends. This CDR3 is 16 amino acids long. DNA for the CDR3: TGTGCCAGCGCACGGCCAGGGATGGGGTACGTGCGAAAACTGTTTTTT. Translating gives CASARPGMGYVRKLFF.

This rearrangement joins TRBV12-3 or TRBV12-4 to TRBJ2-7; 9 nucleotides line up with TRBD2. CDR3 length: 14 amino acids. The ends lost 7 bases at V and 4 bases at J; junction bases unmatched: 8. CDR3 in DNA: TGTGCCAGCACCTTCGGGCTAGCGGGATACGAGCAGTACTTC. This codes for CASTFGLAGYEQYF.

Comment on this clonotype: A read error may account for a junction end that differs from germline. The chain couples TRBV6-1 to TRBJ1-2, with D possibly being TRBD1 (6 bases). Germline V lookup: CDR1 MNHNS, CDR2 SASEGT. The CDR3 extends over 14 amino acids. CDR3 region: CASQEGGTVYGYTF. The CDR3 DNA reads TGTGCCAGCCAAGAAGGGGGTACGGTCTATGGCTACACGTTC.

This clonotype was detected a few times. This sequence joins TRBV20-1 and TRBJ2-7; 7 bases line up with TRBD1. The trim removed 6 bases at V and 3 bases at J, leaving 8 bases unmatched. The CDR3 length is 13 residues. Germline CDR1 DFQATT, CDR2 SNEGSKA (reference sequence). The CDR3 DNA follows: TGCAGTGCCCAGACAGGGAGCGACTACGAGCAGTACTTC. It specifies CSAQTGSDYEQYF.

This clonotype turned up a few times. The rearrangement joins TRBV2 to TRBJ2-3, with a tentative D call TRBD1 (7 bases). The CDR3 is 14 amino acids. Trimming stripped 8 bases from V and 2 bases from J, with 14 bases between. The germline CDR1 and CDR2 sequences are SNHLY and FYNNEI. CDR3 protein: CASAGQQTTDTQYF. DNA of the CDR3: TGTGCCAGCGCGGGACAGCAGACCACAGATACGCAGTATTTT.

This clonotype was observed a handful of times. J is TRBJ2-7 and V is TRBV4-3; unclear D gene. Deletions cut 1 base from V and 2 bases from J, with 9 bases between. Germline lookup yields CDR1 LGHNA and CDR2 YSLEER. The CDR3 spans 14 residues. CDR3 residues: CASSQVQFTYEQYF. CDR3 DNA sequence: TGCGCCAGCAGCCAAGTCCAGTTCACCTACGAGCAGTACTTC.

The genes are TRBV5-5 and TRBJ1-1; D uncertain. Germline V gene data show CDR1 as SGHKS and CDR2 as YYEKEE (reference sequence). V was pared by 0 bases and J by 6 bases, with 9 bases between. CDR3 length: 13 residues. The chain's CDR3 is CASSLAVLPEAFF. The CDR3 DNA follows: TGTGCCAGCAGCTTGGCCGTGCTCCCTGAAGCTTTCTTT.

This chain's CDR3 is CASSLASTGETQYF. The CDR3 nucleotides read TGTGCCAGCAGTTTAGCGAGTACGGGAGAGACCCAGTACTTC. The rearrangement links TRBV12-3 or TRBV12-4 to TRBJ2-5; D gene unclear. This CDR3 has 14 amino acids. The V end was cut by 0 bases, the J end by 4 bases, with 9 bases between.